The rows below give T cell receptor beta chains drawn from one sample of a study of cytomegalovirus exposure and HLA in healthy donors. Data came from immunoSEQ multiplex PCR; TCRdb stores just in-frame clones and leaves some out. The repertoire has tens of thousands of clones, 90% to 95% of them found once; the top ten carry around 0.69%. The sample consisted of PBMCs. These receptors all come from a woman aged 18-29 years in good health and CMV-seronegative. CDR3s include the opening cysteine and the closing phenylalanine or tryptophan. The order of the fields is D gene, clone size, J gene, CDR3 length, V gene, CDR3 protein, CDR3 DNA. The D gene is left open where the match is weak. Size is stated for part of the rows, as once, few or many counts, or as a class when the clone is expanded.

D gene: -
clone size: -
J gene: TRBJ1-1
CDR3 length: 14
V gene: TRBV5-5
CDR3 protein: CASSWGGSNTEAFF
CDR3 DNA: TGTGCCAGCAGCTGGGGGGGCTCGAACACTGAAGCTTTCTTT

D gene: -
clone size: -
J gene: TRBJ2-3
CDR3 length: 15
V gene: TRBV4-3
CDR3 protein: CASSLYLGSTDTQYF
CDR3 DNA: TGCGCCAGCAGCCTCTATCTCGGGAGCACAGATACGCAGTATTTT

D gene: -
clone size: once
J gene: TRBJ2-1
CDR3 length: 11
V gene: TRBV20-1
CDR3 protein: CSASPSYEQFF
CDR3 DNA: TGCAGTGCTAGCCCGAGTTATGAGCAGTTCTTC

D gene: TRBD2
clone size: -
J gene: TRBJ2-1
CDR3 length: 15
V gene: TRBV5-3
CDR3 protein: CARSLASGGANEQFF
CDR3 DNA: TGTGCCAGAAGCTTGGCTAGCGGGGGGGCGAATGAGCAGTTCTTC

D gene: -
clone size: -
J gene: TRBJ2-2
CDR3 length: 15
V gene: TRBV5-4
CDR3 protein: CASSGGGANTGELFF
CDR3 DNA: TGTGCCAGCAGCGGGGGAGGAGCGAACACCGGGGAGCTGTTTTTT

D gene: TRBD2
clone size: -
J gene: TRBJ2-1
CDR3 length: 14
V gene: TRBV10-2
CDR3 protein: CATTSDSSYNEQFF
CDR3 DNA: TGCGCCACCACTAGCGATAGCTCCTACAATGAGCAGTTCTTC

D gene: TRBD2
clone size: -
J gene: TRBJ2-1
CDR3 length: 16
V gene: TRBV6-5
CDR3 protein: CASSYRGTSGINEQFF
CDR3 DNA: TGTGCCAGCAGTTACCGAGGGACTAGCGGGATCAATGAGCAGTTCTTC

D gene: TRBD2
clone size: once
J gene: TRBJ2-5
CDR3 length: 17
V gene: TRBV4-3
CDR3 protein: CASSHPTSGGAFETQYF
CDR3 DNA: TGCGCCAGCAGCCACCCGACTAGCGGGGGGGCATTCGAGACCCAGTACTTC

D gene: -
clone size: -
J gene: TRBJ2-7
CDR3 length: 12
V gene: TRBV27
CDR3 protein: CASAAVIYEQYF
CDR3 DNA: TGTGCCAGCGCGGCTGTGATCTACGAGCAGTACTTC

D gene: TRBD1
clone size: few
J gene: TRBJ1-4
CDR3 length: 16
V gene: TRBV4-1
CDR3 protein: CASSQGGGTGDEKLFF
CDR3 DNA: TGCGCCAGCAGCCAAGGGGGAGGGACAGGGGATGAAAAACTGTTTTTT

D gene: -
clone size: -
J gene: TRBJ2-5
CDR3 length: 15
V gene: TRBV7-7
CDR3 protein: CASSSTPSDSGTQYF
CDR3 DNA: TGTGCCAGCAGCTCAACTCCTAGCGACTCCGGGACCCAGTACTTC

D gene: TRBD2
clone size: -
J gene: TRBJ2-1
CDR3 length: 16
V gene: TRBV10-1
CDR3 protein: CASRKDLAGVYNEQFF
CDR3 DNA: TGCGCCAGCAGAAAAGATCTAGCGGGGGTTTACAATGAGCAGTTCTTC

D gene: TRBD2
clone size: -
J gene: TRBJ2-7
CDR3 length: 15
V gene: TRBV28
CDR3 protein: CASRGQREFAHEQYF
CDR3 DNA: TGTGCCAGCAGAGGCCAGCGGGAGTTCGCCCACGAGCAGTACTTC

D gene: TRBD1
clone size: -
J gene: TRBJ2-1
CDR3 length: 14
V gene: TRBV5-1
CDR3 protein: CASSKGQQPNEQFF
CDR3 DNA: TGCGCCAGCAGCAAGGGACAGCAACCCAATGAGCAGTTCTTC

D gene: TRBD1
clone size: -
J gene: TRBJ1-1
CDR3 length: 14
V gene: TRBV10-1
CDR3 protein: CASSETGEWTEAFF
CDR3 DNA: TGCGCCAGCAGCGAGACAGGGGAATGGACTGAAGCTTTCTTT

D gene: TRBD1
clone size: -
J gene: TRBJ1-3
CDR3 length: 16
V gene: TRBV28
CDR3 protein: CASSSGTGGSGNTIYF
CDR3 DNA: TGTGCCAGCAGCTCTGGGACAGGGGGTTCGGGAAACACCATATATTTT

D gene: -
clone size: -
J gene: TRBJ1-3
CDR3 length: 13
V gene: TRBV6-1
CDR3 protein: CASSSQQGNTIYF
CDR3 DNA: TGTGCCAGCAGCTCCCAACAGGGAAACACCATATATTTT

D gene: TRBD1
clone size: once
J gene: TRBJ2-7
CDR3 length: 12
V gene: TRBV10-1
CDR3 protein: CASSESNRGTYF
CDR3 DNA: TGCGCCAGCAGTGAGTCGAACAGGGGGACTTACTTC

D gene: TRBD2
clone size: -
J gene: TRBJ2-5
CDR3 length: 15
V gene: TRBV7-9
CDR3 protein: CASRLTSGAGETQYF
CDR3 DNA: TGTGCCAGCAGGCTAACAAGCGGGGCGGGGGAGACCCAGTACTTC

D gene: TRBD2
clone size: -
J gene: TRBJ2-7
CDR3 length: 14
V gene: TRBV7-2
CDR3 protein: CASSILAGRYEQYF
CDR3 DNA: TGTGCCAGCAGCATCCTAGCGGGGAGATACGAGCAGTACTTC

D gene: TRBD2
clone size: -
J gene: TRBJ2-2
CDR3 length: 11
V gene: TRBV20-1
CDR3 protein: CSATSAGELFF
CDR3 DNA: TGCAGTGCCACTAGCGCCGGGGAGCTGTTTTTT

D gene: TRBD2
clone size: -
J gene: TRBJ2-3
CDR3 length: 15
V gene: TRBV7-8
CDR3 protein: CASSLEAGSTDTQYF
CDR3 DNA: TGTGCCAGCAGCTTAGAAGCGGGAAGCACAGATACGCAGTATTTT

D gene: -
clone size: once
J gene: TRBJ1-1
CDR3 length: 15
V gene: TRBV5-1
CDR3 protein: CASSDVTGVNTEAFF
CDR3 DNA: TGCGCCAGCAGCGACGTGACAGGCGTGAACACTGAAGCTTTCTTT

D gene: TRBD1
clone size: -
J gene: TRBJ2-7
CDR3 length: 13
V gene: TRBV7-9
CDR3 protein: CASSLQGAGEQYF
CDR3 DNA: TGTGCCAGCAGCTTACAGGGGGCTGGCGAGCAGTACTTC

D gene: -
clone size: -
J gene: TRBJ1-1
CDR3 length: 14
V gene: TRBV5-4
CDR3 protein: CASSPGGGFTEAFF
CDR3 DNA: TGTGCCAGCAGCCCCGGCGGGGGGTTCACTGAAGCTTTCTTT

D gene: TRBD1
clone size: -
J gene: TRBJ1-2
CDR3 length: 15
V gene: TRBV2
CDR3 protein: CASSAGQGAAYGYTF
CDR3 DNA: TGTGCCAGCAGTGCCGGACAGGGGGCGGCCTATGGCTACACCTTC

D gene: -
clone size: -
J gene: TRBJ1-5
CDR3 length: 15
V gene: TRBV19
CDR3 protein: CASSIIASSNQPQHF
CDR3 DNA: TGTGCCAGTAGTATAATTGCCAGTAGCAATCAGCCCCAGCATTTT

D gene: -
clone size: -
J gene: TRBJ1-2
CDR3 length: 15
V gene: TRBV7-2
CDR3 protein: CASSITGVGDYGYTF
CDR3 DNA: TGTGCCAGCAGCATTACAGGAGTCGGAGACTATGGCTACACCTTC

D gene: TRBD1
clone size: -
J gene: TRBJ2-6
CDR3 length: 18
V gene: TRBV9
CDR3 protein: CASSAQGVFTSGANVLTF
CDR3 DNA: TGTGCCAGCAGCGCCCAGGGGGTGTTCACCTCTGGGGCCAACGTCCTGACTTTC

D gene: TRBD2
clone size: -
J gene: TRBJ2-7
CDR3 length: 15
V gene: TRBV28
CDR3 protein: CASSSPGAGDLEQYF
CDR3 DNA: TGTGCCAGCAGTTCCCCGGGAGCGGGGGACTTAGAGCAGTACTTC

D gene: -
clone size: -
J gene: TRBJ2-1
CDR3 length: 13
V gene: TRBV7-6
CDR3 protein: CASGVDSYNEQFF
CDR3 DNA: TGTGCCTCCGGGGTAGACTCCTACAATGAGCAGTTCTTC

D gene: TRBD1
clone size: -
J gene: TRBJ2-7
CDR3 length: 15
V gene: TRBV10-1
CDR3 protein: CASSALTGDLYEQYF
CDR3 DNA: TGCGCCAGCAGTGCTTTGACAGGGGATCTCTACGAGCAGTACTTC

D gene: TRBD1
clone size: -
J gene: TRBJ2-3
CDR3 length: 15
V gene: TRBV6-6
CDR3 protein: CASSSGQGRTDTQYF
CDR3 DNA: TGTGCCAGCAGTAGCGGACAGGGCCGCACAGATACGCAGTATTTT

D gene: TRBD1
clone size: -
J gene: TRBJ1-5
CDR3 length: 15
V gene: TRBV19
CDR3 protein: CASRQDRGYNQPQHF
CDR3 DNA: TGTGCCAGTAGACAGGACAGGGGTTACAATCAGCCCCAGCATTTT

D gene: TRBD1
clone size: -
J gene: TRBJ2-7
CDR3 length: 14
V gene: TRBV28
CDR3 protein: CASTSGTGWYEQYF
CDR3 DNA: TGTGCCAGCACCTCCGGGACAGGTTGGTACGAGCAGTACTTC